Shown below are 11 T cell receptor beta chains from a single sample sequenced in a study of cytomegalovirus exposure and HLA in healthy donors. Primers: 60 Vbeta forward and 13 Jbeta reverse. Using immunoSEQ multiplex PCR, the repertoire was profiled, and TCRdb retains in-frame clones only, with some absent. The repertoire holds 120,000 or so clones, roughly 78% seen once, with roughly 6% in the top ten. Material: PBMCs. The receptors shown here come from a woman aged 40 to 50 in good health and CMV-seronegative.

The chain uses TRBV10-3 and TRBJ1-2, with D maybe TRBD1 (5 bases). Trimming left V 10 bases short and J 8 bases short, with 17 bases between. Germline loops: CDR1 ENHRY, CDR2 SYGVKD. The CDR3 length is 12 residues. CDR3 in DNA: TGTGCCACTGGGGCAGATGGGCGAGGCTACACCTTC. This translates into CATGADGRGYTF.

The chain couples TRBV19 to TRBJ2-7; TRBD1 might be the D (6 bases). Trimming cost V 4 bases and J 0 bases, with 10 bases left between them. Germline lookup yields CDR1 LNHDA and CDR2 SQIVND (reference sequence). This CDR3 region has 14 residues. The CDR3 reads CASSTTGSSYEQYF. The DNA of the CDR3 is TGTGCCAGTAGTACAACAGGGAGCTCCTACGAGCAGTACTTC.

The V call is TRBV10-3, the J call TRBJ2-7; 7 bases align to TRBD2. Germline values: CDR1 ENHRY, CDR2 SYGVKD. J lost 0 bases, V lost 6 bases, and 2 bases had no gene match. The CDR3 runs 13 residues. CDR3 sequence: CAIRGRASYEQYF. The CDR3 nucleotides are TGTGCCATCAGGGGGAGGGCCTCCTACGAGCAGTACTTC.

The chain links TRBV5-1 to TRBJ2-5; 7 bases are shared with TRBD2. This CDR3 region has 15 residues. The germline gives CDR1 SGHRS, CDR2 YFSETQ. With V trimmed by 6 bases and J by 2 bases, 10 bases remained unmatched. In DNA, the CDR3 is TGCGCCAGCACTGGGGGAGGGCGAGATCAAGAGACCCAGTACTTC. It yields the protein CASTGGGRDQETQYF. Full variable domain (remainder filled in from reference TRBV5-1 and TRBJ2-5): KAGVTQTPRYLIKTRGQQVTLSCSPISGHRSVSWYQQTPGQGLQFLFEYFSETQRNKGNFPGRFSGRQFSNSRSEMNVSTLELGDSALYLCASTGGGRDQETQYFGPGTRLLVL.

This chain joins TRBV2 and TRBJ2-1; TRBD2 is a possible D gene (6 bases). CDR3 length: 16 amino acids. Germline loops: CDR1 SNHLY, CDR2 FYNNEI. Trimming took 8 bases from V and 6 from J, leaving 23 bases between them. The CDR3 nucleotides read TGTGCCAGCTTGGAACTAGCTCAGTTATATCGCAATGAGCAGTTCTTC. It encodes CASLELAQLYRNEQFF.

J is TRBJ2-4 and V is TRBV18, with TRBD2 as a possible D gene (5 bases). Germline CDR1 reads KGHSH; CDR2 reads LQKENI. The CDR3 is 15 residues long. Deletions cut 0 bases from V and 0 bases from J, with 6 bases between. The CDR3 DNA is TGTGCCAGCTCACCACCGGCGGGAGCCAAAAACATTCAGTACTTC. Protein sequence: CASSPPAGAKNIQYF.

This clone was picked up a small number of times. Other DNA sequences in this specimen translate into the identical CDR3. V usage is TRBV15 and J usage is TRBJ2-7; D might be TRBD2 (6 bases). Germline V lookup: CDR1 LNHNV, CDR2 YYDKDF (reference sequence). CDR3 length: 12 amino acids. The germline V and J ends were trimmed by 5 bases and 4 bases, with 9 bases remaining between them. CDR3 sequence reads: CATSRGGYEQYF. In nucleotides, the CDR3 is TGTGCCACCAGCCGTGGGGGGTACGAGCAGTACTTC.

This clone was picked up one time. The chain uses TRBV18 and TRBJ2-7; 9 bases line up with TRBD1. The V segment lost 3 bases and the J segment 2 bases; nucleotides outside the gene matches: 2. Germline lookup yields CDR1 KGHSH and CDR2 LQKENI. The CDR3 is made up of 14 amino acids. The CDR3 loop reads CASSPRTGAYEQYF. The CDR3 coding sequence is TGTGCCAGCTCACCCCGGACAGGGGCCTACGAGCAGTACTTC.

The chain carries TRBV7-6 and TRBJ1-2; no reliable D call. Trimming shortened V by 4 bases and J by 4 bases, and 13 bases separated the two germline ends. CDR1 SGHVS and CDR2 FNYEAQ come from the germline V gene. CDR3 length equals 14 residues. The CDR3 region has the DNA TGTGCCAGCAGCTCCGGGTGGAGCTTCTATGGCTACACCTTC. It specifies CASSSGWSFYGYTF. The full variable domain, its missing parts supplied by reference TRBV7-6 and TRBJ1-2, is GAGVSQSPRYKVTKRGQDVALRCDPISGHVSLYWYRQALGQGPEFLTYFNYEAQQDKSGLPNDRFSAERPEGSISTLTIQRTEQRDSAMYRCASSSGWSFYGYTFGSGTRLTVV.

This clone is a singleton in its sample. V gene TRBV11-2 combines with J gene TRBJ1-2, with D uncertain. With 4 bases removed from V and 6 bases from J, the gap between germline ends came to 6 bases. CDR3 length: 11 residues. The germline gives CDR1 SGHAT, CDR2 FQNNGV. CDR3 sequence (DNA): TGTGCCAGCAGCTCTAAGCATGGCTACACCTTC. Translation gives CASSSKHGYTF.

This chain joins TRBV4-1 and TRBJ2-1; 8 bases match TRBD2. V lost 6 bases to trimming and J lost 9 bases; unmatched junction nucleotides: 7. CDR1 and CDR2 from the germline V gene are MGHRA and YSYEKL. The CDR3 is 13 residues long. CDR3 nucleotide sequence: TGCGCCAGCAGGCAGCGGGAGAACGGTGAGCAGTTCTTC. Its translation is CASRQRENGEQFF.